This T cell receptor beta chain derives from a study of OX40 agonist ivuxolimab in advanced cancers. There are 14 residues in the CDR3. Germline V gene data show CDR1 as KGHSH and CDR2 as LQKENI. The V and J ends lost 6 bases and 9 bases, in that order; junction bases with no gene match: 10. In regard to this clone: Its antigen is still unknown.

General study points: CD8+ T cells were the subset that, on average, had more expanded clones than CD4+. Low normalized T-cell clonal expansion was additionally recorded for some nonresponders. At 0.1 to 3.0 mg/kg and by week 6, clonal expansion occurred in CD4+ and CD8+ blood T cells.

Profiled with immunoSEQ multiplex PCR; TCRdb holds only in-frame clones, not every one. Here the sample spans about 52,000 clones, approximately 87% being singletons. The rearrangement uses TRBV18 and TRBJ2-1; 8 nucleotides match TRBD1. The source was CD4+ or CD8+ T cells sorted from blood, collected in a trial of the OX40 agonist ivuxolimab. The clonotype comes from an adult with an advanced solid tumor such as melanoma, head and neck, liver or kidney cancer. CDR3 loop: CASSTAGGNGEQFF. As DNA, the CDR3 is TGTGCCAGCTCCACCGCAGGGGGCAACGGTGAGCAGTTCTTC.